This record covers a single T cell receptor beta chain. Template material for TCR beta VDJ and CDR3 profiling consisted of genomic DNA. TCRdb analysed the reads with MiXCR anew, one entry per CDR3 protein. The sample includes 150,000 to 200,000 distinct CDR3 sequences, roughly 48% of them seen just once. All patients picked for sequencing had shown, by flow cytometry, an expansion of CD8+CD57+ cells. Blood sampling was performed on the patients, and none of them had received therapy by then. The record originates from a study of CD8+CD57+ T cells in acquired aplastic anemia. With V trimmed by 7 bases and J by 8 bases, 4 bases remained unmatched. This CDR3 has 12 amino acids. Germline loops: CDR1 WSHSY, CDR2 SAAADI.

The rearrangement uses TRBV10-2 and TRBJ1-4; 7 bases align to TRBD1. The receptor comes from a human donor with aplastic anemia. Sequencing was carried out using sorted CD4+, CD8+, or CD8+CD57+ T cells (not recorded which) from PBMCs. DNA of the CDR3: TGCGCCAGCAACCGAGGGGGCGAAAAACTGTTTTTT. Amino acid sequence: CASNRGGEKLFF.